The 32 T cell receptor beta chains presented below share a single source sample, sequenced in a study of CD8 T cells in Susac syndrome. Reverse transcription of about 0.5 to 1 ug RNA used random hexamers. TCRdb reprocessed the immunoSEQ multiplex PCR reads with MiXCR, giving one entry per CDR3 protein. Of more than 20,000 distinct CDR3 sequences in the sample, more than 85% were seen once. The sample consisted of CD8+ T cells from PBMCs. All receptors come from a human donor in good health.

The V and J genes are TRBV27 and TRBJ2-5, with 13 bases identical to TRBD2. Unmatched junction bases numbered 5, after V lost 6 bases and J lost 4 bases. The CDR3 sequence is 15 residues long. Germline lookup yields CDR1 MNHEY and CDR2 SMNVEV (reference sequence). CDR3 in amino acids: CASRLAGGPGETQYF. The CDR3 DNA is TGTGCCAGCAGACTAGCGGGGGGGCCAGGAGAGACCCAGTACTTC.

The genes are TRBV7-9 and TRBJ2-2; D remains unclear. The CDR3 has 16 residues. Per germline, CDR1 SEHNR and CDR2 FQNEAQ (reference sequence). V lost 5 bases and J lost 0, with 13 bases in between. DNA for the CDR3: TGTGCCAGCAGCCCTCTGGGCAGCACGAACACCGGGGAGCTGTTTTTT. The encoded protein is CASSPLGSTNTGELFF.

This chain connects TRBV12-3 or TRBV12-4 to TRBJ1-2, with 7 bases aligning to TRBD1. V was pared by 1 base and J by 1 base, with 3 bases of the junction left unmatched. The CDR3 is made up of 15 amino acids. CDR3 residues: CASSLGTGDNYGYTF. CDR3 DNA sequence: TGTGCCAGCAGTTTAGGTACAGGGGATAACTATGGCTACACCTTC.

This sequence joins TRBV6-2 or TRBV6-3 and TRBJ2-1; 7 bases map to TRBD1. The CDR3 loop spans 17 amino acids. With V trimmed by 2 bases and J by 3 bases, 10 bases remained unmatched. Germline V lookup: CDR1 MNHEY, CDR2 SVGEGT. The CDR3 DNA reads as TGTGCCAGCAGTTACGTCAGGACAGGCTTAATCTACAATGAGCAGTTCTTC. Translated, it gives CASSYVRTGLIYNEQFF.

The chain recombines TRBV10-3 with TRBJ2-7, with 7 bases matching TRBD2. This CDR3 comprises 17 residues. V lost 0 bases, J lost 6 bases, and 14 bases stayed unmatched. Germline V gene sequence: CDR1 ENHRY, CDR2 SYGVKD. The chain's CDR3 is CAISESGGTTPPGEQYF. The CDR3 bases are TGTGCCATCAGTGAGTCGGGGGGGACTACACCGCCCGGCGAGCAGTACTTC.

The V and J genes are TRBV9 and TRBJ2-3, with TRBD2 identical over 8 bases. The CDR3 is 15 residues long. From germline, CDR1 is SGDLS and CDR2 YYNGEE. Losses at the gene ends were 4 bases for V and 6 bases for J; bases not matched to a gene: 10. The CDR3 spells CASSPTSGGVDTQYF. The CDR3 DNA is TGTGCCAGCAGCCCCACCTCGGGAGGGGTGGATACGCAGTATTTT.

This chain joins TRBV2 and TRBJ2-2; D might be TRBD2 (5 bases). V lost 4 bases, J lost 6 bases, and 9 bases lay in between. This CDR3 is built from 13 residues. Germline V CDR1 and CDR2: SNHLY, FYNNEI. CDR3 nucleotides: TGTGCCAGCAGTGCGGTTAGCGCCGGGGAGCTGTTTTTT. Translation gives CASSAVSAGELFF.

The chain is built from TRBV20-1 and TRBJ2-2; the match to TRBD1 covers 10 bases. In germline, CDR1 is DFQATT, CDR2 SNEGSKA (reference sequence). V gave up 0 bases and J gave up 0 bases; unmatched junction bases: 4. CDR3 length: 17 residues. The CDR3 sequence: CSAREADRGSNTGELFF. The CDR3 nucleotides read TGCAGTGCTAGAGAAGCGGACAGGGGGTCGAACACCGGGGAGCTGTTTTTT.

The chain recombines TRBV3-1 with TRBJ2-2; D is ambiguous. V shed 1 base and J shed 5 bases, with 5 bases lying between them. The CDR3 runs 13 residues. Germline CDR1 reads LGHDT; CDR2 reads YNNKEL (reference sequence). In nucleotides, the CDR3 is TGTGCCAGCAGCCAAGTCAGTACCGGGGAGCTGTTTTTT. It codes for CASSQVSTGELFF.

The chain is built from TRBV24-1 and TRBJ2-2; 10 nucleotides agree with TRBD1. The CDR3 loop spans 17 amino acids. The germline gives CDR1 KGHDR, CDR2 SFDVKD. Trimming at V came to 9 bases and at J to 5 bases, leaving 14 bases not matched to a gene. The CDR3 reads CATGRDRGTLWTGELFF. The CDR3 DNA follows: TGTGCCACCGGCCGGGACAGGGGAACCCTGTGGACCGGGGAGCTGTTTTTT.

The chain combines TRBV4-1 with TRBJ2-1; no firm D call. Germline assignment: CDR1 MGHRA and CDR2 YSYEKL. The CDR3 spans 11 residues. V was shortened by 1 base and J by 8 bases, with 3 bases between the two germline ends. CDR3 coding DNA: TGCGCCAGCAGCCAAGCGGATGAGCAGTTCTTC. Its protein product is CASSQADEQFF.

This sequence joins TRBV7-9 and TRBJ2-4; D unclear. The CDR3 contains 15 residues. The ends were cut back, 0 bases at V and 4 bases at J, with 10 bases in the middle. From germline, CDR1 is SEHNR and CDR2 FQNEAQ (reference sequence). The chain's CDR3 is CASSLAKTGKNIQYF. CDR3 DNA: TGTGCCAGCAGCTTAGCGAAGACCGGGAAAAACATTCAGTACTTC.

This rearrangement joins TRBV7-9 to TRBJ1-1, with no clear D. Germline assignment: CDR1 SEHNR and CDR2 FQNEAQ (reference sequence). This CDR3 is 14 amino acids long. Trimming left V 2 bases short and J 1 base short, with 8 bases between. The CDR3 spells CASSLTQTNTEAFF. In DNA, the CDR3 is TGTGCCAGCAGCTTAACACAGACGAACACTGAAGCTTTCTTT.

The CDR3 reads CASTDVGGSYEQYF. The CDR3 DNA reads TGCGCCAGCACTGATGTGGGGGGGAGCTACGAGCAGTACTTC. The chain is built from TRBV5-1 and TRBJ2-7; TRBD2 matches at 7 bases. Germline CDR1 is SGHRS and CDR2 is YFSETQ. Trimming cost V 6 bases and J 3 bases; bases outside gene matches: 9. The CDR3 is made up of 14 amino acids.

This clonotype was observed once. V usage is TRBV19 and J usage is TRBJ2-5; D is perhaps TRBD2 (6 bases). The length of the CDR3 is 18 residues. The V and J ends lost 3 bases and 4 bases respectively, with 24 bases between them. Looked up from germline, CDR1 is LNHDA and CDR2 is SQIVND (reference sequence). The CDR3 DNA reads as TGTGCCAGTAGTATTAACTTCCGGGACTCCCAGAATGTAGAGACCCAGTACTTC. Translation: CASSINFRDSQNVETQYF.

The chain joins TRBV29-1 to TRBJ2-1, with D perhaps matching TRBD1 (6 bases). Germline V gives CDR1 SQVTM, CDR2 ANQGSEA. With 3 bases removed from V and 3 bases from J, the gap between germline ends came to 9 bases. This CDR3 contains 13 residues. The CDR3 spells CSVDRGGYNEQFF. The CDR3 DNA reads as TGCAGCGTTGACAGGGGTGGCTACAATGAGCAGTTCTTC.

The chain carries TRBV15 and TRBJ2-7; 9 nucleotides line up with TRBD1. J was trimmed by 5 bases and V by 6 bases; bases with no gene match: 5. From germline, CDR1 is LNHNV and CDR2 YYDKDF (reference sequence). The CDR3 length is 13 residues. In DNA, the CDR3 is TGTGCCACCAGGGGGGACAGGGCCGACGAGCAGTACTTC. Translation gives CATRGDRADEQYF.

The chain recombines TRBV13 with TRBJ2-3, with D hard to call. The CDR3 extends over 16 amino acids. Trimming took off 5 bases at V and 1 base at J, with 16 bases between the two ends. CDR1 and CDR2 from the germline V gene are PRHDT and FYEKMQ (reference sequence). The CDR3 nucleotides are TGTGCCAGCAGCCCACGGGCGCTGGGTGGCACAGATACGCAGTATTTT. Amino acids: CASSPRALGGTDTQYF.

The chain recombines TRBV4-3 with TRBJ1-1, with D unresolved. Germline lookup yields CDR1 LGHNA and CDR2 YSLEER. Deletions cut 2 bases from V and 8 bases from J, with 9 bases between. This CDR3 region has 12 residues. The CDR3 region is CASSQRSTEAFF. CDR3 sequence (DNA): TGCGCCAGCAGCCAACGGTCAACCGAAGCTTTCTTT.

The chain is built from TRBV12-3 or TRBV12-4 and TRBJ2-5; D is ambiguous. The CDR3 loop spans 15 amino acids. Between the trimmed V and J ends, which lost 6 bases and 2 bases, there was a span of 16 bases. CDR3 loop: CASSSAGGGQETQYF. The CDR3 DNA reads as TGTGCCAGCAGCTCGGCCGGCGGCGGTCAAGAGACCCAGTACTTC.

CDR3 DNA: TGTGCCAGCAGATCTGGATCCAGCCCTTCCTACGAGCAGTACTTC. Protein sequence: CASRSGSSPSYEQYF. V is TRBV6-5 and J is TRBJ2-7; D remains unclear. V lost 6 bases and J 1 base, leaving 16 bases between the germline ends. The CDR3 spans 15 residues. CDR1 is MNHEY, CDR2 SVGAGI, per germline.

This clonotype was detected only once. The V and J genes are TRBV4-3 and TRBJ1-4, with 9 bases that match TRBD1. Germline V gives CDR1 LGHNA, CDR2 YSLEER. The J segment lost 8 bases and the V segment lost 2 bases, leaving 12 bases of the junction unmatched. The CDR3 extends over 17 amino acids. The CDR3 protein is CASSQPTQGADEEKLFF. CDR3 sequence (DNA): TGCGCCAGCAGCCAACCTACACAGGGGGCCGACGAGGAAAAACTGTTTTTT.

Comments on this clonotype: A read error may account for a junction end that differs from germline. The rearrangement joins TRBV20-1 to TRBJ2-1; possibly TRBD1 for D (5 bases). The CDR3 loop spans 14 amino acids. Germline lookup yields CDR1 DFQATT and CDR2 SNEGSKA (reference sequence). The CDR3 protein is CSAGDGTGYNEQFF. The CDR3 DNA reads TGCAGTGCTGGAGACGGAACAGGCTACAATGAGCAGTTCTTC.

V is TRBV20-1 and J is TRBJ2-3; the D gene is possibly TRBD1 (6 bases). This CDR3 spans 15 amino acids. Germline CDR1 reads DFQATT; CDR2 reads SNEGSKA (reference sequence). V was shortened by 6 bases and J by 0 bases, with 16 bases between the two germline ends. Written as DNA, the CDR3 is TGCAGTGCCCTTCGCGAGGGGGAAAGCACAGATACGCAGTATTTT. Translated: CSALREGESTDTQYF.

The chain employs TRBV12-3 or TRBV12-4 and TRBJ1-1, with 7 bases fitting TRBD1. The J segment lost 0 bases and the V segment lost 5 bases, leaving 6 bases of the junction unmatched. The CDR3 runs to 15 residues. The CDR3 spells CASSHLQGMNTEAFF. The CDR3, as DNA: TGTGCCAGCAGTCATTTACAGGGGATGAACACTGAAGCTTTCTTT.

This chain joins TRBV6-2 or TRBV6-3 and TRBJ1-2, with TRBD1 matching 11 bases. The CDR3 length is 15 residues. The germline V gene has CDR1 MNHEY and CDR2 SVGEGT. V was pared by 5 bases and J by 5 bases, with 7 bases of the junction left unmatched. CDR3 amino acids: CASSPGQGARYGYTF. CDR3 coding DNA: TGTGCCAGCAGTCCCGGACAGGGGGCACGGTATGGCTACACCTTC.

This clonotype was seen just once. V gene TRBV20-1 combines with J gene TRBJ1-1; TRBD1 might be the D (6 bases). In germline, CDR1 is DFQATT, CDR2 SNEGSKA (reference sequence). The V end was cut by 4 bases, the J end by 1 base, with 13 bases between. The length of the CDR3 is 14 residues. The CDR3 loop is CSATYRVRNTEAFF. CDR3 nucleotides: TGCAGTGCTACCTACAGGGTACGGAACACTGAAGCTTTCTTT.

V gene TRBV7-8 combines with J gene TRBJ1-5, with D perhaps matching TRBD1 (5 bases). CDR3 size: 14 residues. V was cut by 5 bases and J by 7 bases, with 15 bases left in between. Germline values: CDR1 SGHVS, CDR2 FQNEAQ. The CDR3 region has the DNA TGTGCCAGCAGCCCGGGGGTCCTTGGACAGCCCCAGCATTTT. This encodes CASSPGVLGQPQHF.

The chain combines TRBV6-2 or TRBV6-3 with TRBJ2-1, with D possibly matching TRBD2 (7 bases). V lost 8 bases and J lost 2, with 13 bases in between. Germline CDR1 and CDR2: MNHEY and SVGEGT. This CDR3 has 14 amino acids. CDR3 in amino acids: CASGRGGPYNEQFF. CDR3 DNA: TGTGCCAGCGGGCGCGGGGGCCCCTACAATGAGCAGTTCTTC.

The chain joins TRBV5-5 to TRBJ2-5, with TRBD1 identical over 9 bases. CDR1 is SGHKS, CDR2 YYEKEE, per germline (reference sequence). V trimming: 4 bases; J trimming: 5 bases; junction bases outside the gene matches: 6. This CDR3 region has 14 residues. CDR3 in amino acids: CASSPDRGGETQYF. CDR3 nucleotide sequence: TGTGCCAGCAGCCCGGACAGGGGTGGGGAGACCCAGTACTTC.

This chain connects TRBV27 to TRBJ2-7, with D perhaps matching TRBD1 (5 bases). The CDR3 is 14 residues long. V was cut by 2 bases and J by 3 bases, with 11 bases left in between. CDR1 is MNHEY and CDR2 is SMNVEV in the germline V gene (reference sequence). CDR3 protein: CASSLRGVFYEQYF. The CDR3 DNA is TGTGCCAGCAGTTTAAGGGGCGTCTTCTACGAGCAGTACTTC.

The gene calls are TRBV4-3 and TRBJ2-7; TRBD1 matches at 7 bases. The CDR3 contains 15 residues. The ends lost 4 bases at V and 2 bases at J; junction bases unmatched: 8. CDR1 and CDR2 from the germline V gene are LGHNA and YSLEER. The CDR3 sequence is CASSRSRQGAYEQYF. As DNA, the CDR3 is TGCGCCAGCAGCCGATCCCGACAGGGAGCCTACGAGCAGTACTTC.